The text below deals with one T cell receptor (beta chain). The target antigen is unknown. The data belong to a study of tumor and adjacent non-tumor tissue in lung cancer. General study results and limits: Compared with tumor, normal lung showed significantly lower TCR diversity.

The template was RNA from unsorted bulk tissue. Three rounds of nested PCR, following a modified ARM-PCR protocol, produced the TCRbeta library. TCRdb called the multiplex PCR reads again in MiXCR, with one record for every CDR3 protein. The sample holds 200,000 or so distinct CDR3 sequences; less than 80% are singletons and the top ten take about 23%. V shed 5 bases and J shed 5 bases, with 12 bases lying between them. Germline V gene data show CDR1 as MNHNY and CDR2 as SVGAGI (reference sequence). The CDR3 is 13 residues long. The sample comprised lung tumor tissue. This sequence joins TRBV6-6 and TRBJ1-1; maybe TRBD1 (5 bases). The source is a man between 60 and 70 years old with non-small cell lung cancer. Here the CDR3 DNA reads TGTGCCAGCAGTCAAATAGGGGAGACTGAAGCTTTCTTT. It translates to CASSQIGETEAFF.